These 8 T cell receptor beta chains came from one sample sequenced in a study of control samples from healthy donors and cancer patients. Sequencing was performed with immunoSEQ multiplex PCR; in TCRdb, only in-frame clones are kept and a portion is missing. The profile shows 130,000 to 150,000 clones, 85% to 95% of them singletons. The sample consisted of PBMCs. The receptor source for this set is a man between 60 and 75 years old with colorectal cancer.

The J gene is TRBJ2-7, the V gene TRBV2; 9 bases fit TRBD1. This CDR3 spans 14 amino acids. From germline, CDR1 is SNHLY and CDR2 FYNNEI. Trimming took 6 bases from V and 1 from J; bases not matched to a gene: 4. The CDR3 DNA follows: TGTGCCAGCAGCAAGGACAGGGGATCCTACGAGCAGTACTTC. As protein: CASSKDRGSYEQYF. The whole variable domain, remainder taken from reference TRBV2 and TRBJ2-7, is EPEVTQTPSHQVTQMGQEVILRCVPISNHLYFYWYRQILGQKVEFLVSFYNNEISEKSEIFDDQFSVERPDGSNFTLKIRSTKLEDSAMYFCASSKDRGSYEQYFGPGTRLTVT.

This clone was seen a single time. Since the CDR3 does not end with the conserved phenylalanine or tryptophan, this likely comes from a read error. V usage is TRBV18 and J usage is TRBJ1-6; weak D call: TRBD1 (5 bases). Trimming pared 0 bases from V and 8 bases from J, leaving 11 bases between. Per germline, CDR1 KGHSH and CDR2 LQKENI. The CDR3 is made up of 15 amino acids. In nucleotides, the CDR3 is TGTGCCAGCTCACCACCGGGACGGGGTGATTCACCCCTCCACCTT. Its protein product is CASSPPGRGDSPLHL.

The rearrangement links TRBV6-2 or TRBV6-3 to TRBJ1-2; TRBD1 aligns across 9 bases. Germline values: CDR1 MNHEY, CDR2 SVGEGT. V lost 6 bases to trimming and J lost 3 bases; unmatched junction nucleotides: 5. The CDR3 contains 14 residues. The CDR3 loop is CASSKQGADYGYTF. The CDR3 nucleotides read TGTGCCAGCAGCAAACAGGGGGCGGACTATGGCTACACCTTC.

The chain is built from TRBV3-1 (or the pseudogene TRBV3-2) and TRBJ2-5; D is undetermined. Germline V gene lookup returns CDR1 LGHDT and CDR2 YNNKEL (reference sequence). The CDR3 extends over 15 amino acids. V was pared by 2 bases and J by 2 bases, with 12 bases between. The CDR3 DNA follows: TGTGCCAGCAGCCAACTAAGCAGGAGACAAGAGACCCAGTACTTC. Translating it yields CASSQLSRRQETQYF.

The chain links TRBV6-6 to TRBJ1-5; D is possibly TRBD1 (5 bases). CDR3 length: 17 amino acids. Trimming shortened V by 5 bases and J by 3 bases, and 20 bases separated the two germline ends. The V gene's germline CDR1 is MNHNY and CDR2 SVGAGI (reference sequence). The DNA for the CDR3 is TGTGCCAGCAGTCATTCCGGAAGGGGAATGTTCAATCAGCCCCAGCATTTT. Amino acids: CASSHSGRGMFNQPQHF.

This chain links TRBV30 with TRBJ2-5; 8 bases are a match to TRBD2. Losses at the gene ends were 4 bases for V and 5 bases for J; bases not matched to a gene: 6. Germline V gives CDR1 GTSNPN, CDR2 SVGIG (reference sequence). CDR3 size: 13 residues. In nucleotides, the CDR3 is TGTGCCTGGACTAGCGGGCTTAGGGAGACCCAGTACTTC. Amino acids: CAWTSGLRETQYF.

The chain carries TRBV19 and TRBJ1-2; possible D gene TRBD1, 5 bases. Deletions cut 6 bases from V and 8 bases from J, with 19 bases between. The CDR3 sequence is 14 residues long. Per the germline V gene, CDR1 is LNHDA and CDR2 is SQIVND (reference sequence). The CDR3 nucleotides are TGTGCCAGTAGCCGAAGTATGGGGGTAGGCGGCTACACCTTC. This codes for CASSRSMGVGGYTF.

This chain connects TRBV5-3 to TRBJ1-4, with TRBD1 identical over 7 bases. TRBV5-3 falls under the ORF class, with uncertain function. The CDR3 is made up of 16 amino acids. The trim removed 1 base at V and 2 bases at J, leaving 5 bases unmatched. The CDR3 sequence is CARSLLGTATNEKLFF. The CDR3 DNA is TGTGCCAGAAGCTTGCTCGGGACAGCTACTAATGAAAAACTGTTTTTT.